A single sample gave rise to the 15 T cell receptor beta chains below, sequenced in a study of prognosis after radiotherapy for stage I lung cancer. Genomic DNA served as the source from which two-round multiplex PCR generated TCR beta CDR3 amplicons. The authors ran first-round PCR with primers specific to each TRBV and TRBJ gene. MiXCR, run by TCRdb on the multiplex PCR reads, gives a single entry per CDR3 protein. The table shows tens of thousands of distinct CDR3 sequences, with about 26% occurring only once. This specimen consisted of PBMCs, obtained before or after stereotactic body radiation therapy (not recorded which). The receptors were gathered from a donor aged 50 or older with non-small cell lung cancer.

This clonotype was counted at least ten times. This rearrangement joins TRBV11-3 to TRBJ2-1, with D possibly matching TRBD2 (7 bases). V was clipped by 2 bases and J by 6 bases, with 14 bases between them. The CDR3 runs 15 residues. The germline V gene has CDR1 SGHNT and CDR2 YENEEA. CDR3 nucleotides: TGTGCCAGCAGCTTACGGGGGGCCCCCTTCAATGAGCAGTTCTTC. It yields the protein CASSLRGAPFNEQFF.

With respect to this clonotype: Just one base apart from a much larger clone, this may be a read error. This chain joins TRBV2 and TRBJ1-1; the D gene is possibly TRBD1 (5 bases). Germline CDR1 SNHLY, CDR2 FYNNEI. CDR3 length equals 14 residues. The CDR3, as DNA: TGTACCAGCTCCTATGGGGGTATTAACACTGAAGCTTTCTTT. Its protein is CTSSYGGINTEAFF.

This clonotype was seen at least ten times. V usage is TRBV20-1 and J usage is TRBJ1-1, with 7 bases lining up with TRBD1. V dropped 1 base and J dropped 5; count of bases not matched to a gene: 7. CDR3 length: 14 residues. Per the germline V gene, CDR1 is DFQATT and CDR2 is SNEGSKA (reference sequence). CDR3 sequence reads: CSARATPGGTEAFF. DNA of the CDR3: TGCAGTGCTAGAGCTACACCAGGGGGAACTGAAGCTTTCTTT.

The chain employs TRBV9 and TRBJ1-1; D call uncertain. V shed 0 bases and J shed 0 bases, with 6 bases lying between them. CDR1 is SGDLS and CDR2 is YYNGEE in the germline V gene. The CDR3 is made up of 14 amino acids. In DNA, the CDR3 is TGTGCCAGCAGCGTAGGTATTATGAACACTGAAGCTTTCTTT. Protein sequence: CASSVGIMNTEAFF.

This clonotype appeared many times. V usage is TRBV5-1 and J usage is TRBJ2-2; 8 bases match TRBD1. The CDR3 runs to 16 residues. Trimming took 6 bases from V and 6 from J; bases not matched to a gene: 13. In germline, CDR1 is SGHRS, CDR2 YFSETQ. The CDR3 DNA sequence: TGCGCCAGCACCCCCGCCCGGCAGGGGGCCTCCGGGGAGCTGTTTTTT. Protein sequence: CASTPARQGASGELFF. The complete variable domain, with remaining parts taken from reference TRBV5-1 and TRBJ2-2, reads KAGVTQTPRYLIKTRGQQVTLSCSPISGHRSVSWYQQTPGQGLQFLFEYFSETQRNKGNFPGRFSGRQFSNSRSEMNVSTLELGDSALYLCASTPARQGASGELFFGEGSRLTVL.

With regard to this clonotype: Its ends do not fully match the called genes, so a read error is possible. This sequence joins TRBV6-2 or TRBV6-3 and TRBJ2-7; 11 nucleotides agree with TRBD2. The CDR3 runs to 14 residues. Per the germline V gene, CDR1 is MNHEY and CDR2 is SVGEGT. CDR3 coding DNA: TGTACCAGCAGTCAACTAGCGGGGGATAGAGAGCAGTACTTC. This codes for CTSSQLAGDREQYF.

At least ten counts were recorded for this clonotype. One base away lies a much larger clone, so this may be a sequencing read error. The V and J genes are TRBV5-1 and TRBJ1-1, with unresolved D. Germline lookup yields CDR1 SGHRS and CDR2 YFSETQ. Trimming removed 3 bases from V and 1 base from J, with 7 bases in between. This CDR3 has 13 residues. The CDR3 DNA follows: TGCGCCAGCAGCTCTGCAGGGAACACTGAAGCTTTCTTT. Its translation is CASSSAGNTEAFF.

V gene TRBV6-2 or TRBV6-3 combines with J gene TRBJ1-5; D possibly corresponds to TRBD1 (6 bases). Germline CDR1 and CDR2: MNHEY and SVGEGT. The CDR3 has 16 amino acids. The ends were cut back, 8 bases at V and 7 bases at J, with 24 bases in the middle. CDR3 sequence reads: CASETQRGGYFQPQHF. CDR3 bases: TGTGCCAGCGAAACTCAACGAGGGGGGTATTTCCAGCCCCAGCATTTT.

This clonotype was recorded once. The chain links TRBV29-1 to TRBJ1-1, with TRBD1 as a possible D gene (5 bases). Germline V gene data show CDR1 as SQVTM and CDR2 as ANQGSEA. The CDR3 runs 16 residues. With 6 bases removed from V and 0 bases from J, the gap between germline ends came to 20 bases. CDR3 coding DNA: TGCAGCGTCGTACCAAGAGGGGTGACTCTGAACACTGAAGCTTTCTTT. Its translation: CSVVPRGVTLNTEAFF.

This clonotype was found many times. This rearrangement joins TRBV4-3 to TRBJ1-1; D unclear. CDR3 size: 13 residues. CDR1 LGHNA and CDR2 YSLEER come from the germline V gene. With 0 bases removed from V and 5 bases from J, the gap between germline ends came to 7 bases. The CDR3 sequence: CASSQDMGTEAFF. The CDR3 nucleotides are TGCGCCAGCAGCCAAGATATGGGAACTGAAGCTTTCTTT.

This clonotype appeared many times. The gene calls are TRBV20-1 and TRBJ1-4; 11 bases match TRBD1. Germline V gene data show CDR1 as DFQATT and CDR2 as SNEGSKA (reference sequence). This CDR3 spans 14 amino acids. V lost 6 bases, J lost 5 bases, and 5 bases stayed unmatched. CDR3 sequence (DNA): TGCAGTGCCCCCGGGACAGGGGGAAATGAAAAACTGTTTTTT. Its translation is CSAPGTGGNEKLFF.

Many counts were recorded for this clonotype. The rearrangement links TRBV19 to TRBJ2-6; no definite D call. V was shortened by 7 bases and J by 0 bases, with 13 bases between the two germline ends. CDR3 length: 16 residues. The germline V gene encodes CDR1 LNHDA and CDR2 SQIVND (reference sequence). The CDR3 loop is CASKSGSSSGANVLTF. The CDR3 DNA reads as TGTGCCAGTAAGTCGGGTTCGAGCTCTGGGGCCAACGTCCTGACTTTC.

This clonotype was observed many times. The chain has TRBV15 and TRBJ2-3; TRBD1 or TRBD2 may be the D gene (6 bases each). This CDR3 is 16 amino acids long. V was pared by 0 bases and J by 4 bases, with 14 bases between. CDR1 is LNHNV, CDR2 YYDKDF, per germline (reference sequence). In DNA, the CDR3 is TGTGCCACCAGCAGAGAGATAGGGGGGAATGCAGATACGCAGTATTTT. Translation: CATSREIGGNADTQYF.

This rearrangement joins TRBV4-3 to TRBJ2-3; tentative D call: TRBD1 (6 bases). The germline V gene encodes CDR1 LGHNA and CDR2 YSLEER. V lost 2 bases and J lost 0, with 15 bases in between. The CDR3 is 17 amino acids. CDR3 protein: CASSQRNPQGSTDTQYF. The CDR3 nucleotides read TGCGCCAGCAGCCAACGTAACCCTCAGGGGAGCACAGATACGCAGTATTTT.

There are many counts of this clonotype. The CDR3 nucleotides read TGTGCCAGCAGCCGGGGACTTTACTCTGGAAACACCATATATTTT. Its protein product is CASSRGLYSGNTIYF. This chain links TRBV4-2 with TRBJ1-3; tentatively, D is TRBD1 (5 bases). Trimming removed 4 bases from V and 0 bases from J, with 10 bases in between. CDR1 is LGHNA and CDR2 is YNFKEQ in the germline V gene. The CDR3 contains 15 residues.